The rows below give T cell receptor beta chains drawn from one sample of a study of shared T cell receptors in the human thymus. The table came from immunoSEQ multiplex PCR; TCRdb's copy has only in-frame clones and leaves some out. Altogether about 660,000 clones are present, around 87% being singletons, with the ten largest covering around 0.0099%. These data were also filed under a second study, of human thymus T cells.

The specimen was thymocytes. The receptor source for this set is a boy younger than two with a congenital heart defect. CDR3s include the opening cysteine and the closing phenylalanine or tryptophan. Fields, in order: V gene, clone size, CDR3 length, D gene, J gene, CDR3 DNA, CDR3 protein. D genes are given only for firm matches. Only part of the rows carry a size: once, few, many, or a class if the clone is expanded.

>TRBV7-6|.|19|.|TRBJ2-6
TGTGCCAGCAGCTTTCGCGGTGTCCAACCTGGGGGCCGGGCCAACGTCCTGACTTTC
CASSFRGVQPGGRANVLTF
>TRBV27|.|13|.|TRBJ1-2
TGTGCCAGCAGAGATACAACAAACTATGGCTACACCTTC
CASRDTTNYGYTF
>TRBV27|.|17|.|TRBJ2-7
TGTGCCAGCAGTCCCCACCCTGGACATCCCAACCACTACGAGCAGTACTTC
CASSPHPGHPNHYEQYF
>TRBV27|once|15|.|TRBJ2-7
TGTGCCAGCAGCCACACCGGGACTCCTTATGACGAGCAGTACTTC
CASSHTGTPYDEQYF
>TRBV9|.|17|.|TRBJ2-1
TGTGCCAGCAGCCCAAGGGGCCACCAGAGCTCCTACAATGAGCAGTTCTTC
CASSPRGHQSSYNEQFF
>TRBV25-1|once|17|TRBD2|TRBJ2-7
TGTGCCAGCAGTGAACAGACTAGCGGGAGAGGGACCTACGAGCAGTACTTC
CASSEQTSGRGTYEQYF
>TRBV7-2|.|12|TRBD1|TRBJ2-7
TGTGCCAGCAGCCCCACAGGGGACGAGCAGTACTTC
CASSPTGDEQYF
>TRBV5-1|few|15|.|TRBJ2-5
TGCGCCAGCAGCTTGGCTCGGGGTGGCAAAGAGACCCAGTACTTC
CASSLARGGKETQYF
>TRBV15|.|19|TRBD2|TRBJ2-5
TGTGCCACCAGCAGAGAACCGGGACTAGCGGGAGGATTGAGGGAGACCCAGTACTTC
CATSREPGLAGGLRETQYF
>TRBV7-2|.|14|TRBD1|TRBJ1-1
TGTGCCAGCAGTTTCCCAGGGGGCCACACTGAAGCTTTCTTT
CASSFPGGHTEAFF
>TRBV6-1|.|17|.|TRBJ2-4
TGTGCCAGCAGTGGGGGTAGCGGACTTCTAGCCAAAAACATTCAGTACTTC
CASSGGSGLLAKNIQYF
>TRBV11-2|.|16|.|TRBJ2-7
TGTGCCAGCAGCTCCCCCGGGACTCCCCCGTTCTACGAGCAGTACTTC
CASSSPGTPPFYEQYF
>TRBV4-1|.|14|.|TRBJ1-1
TGCGCCAGCAGCCAAGCGGGACAGAACACTGAAGCTTTCTTT
CASSQAGQNTEAFF
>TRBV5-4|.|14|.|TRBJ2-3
TGTGCCAGCAGCTTTACGGGACTGGGGCATACGCAGTATTTT
CASSFTGLGHTQYF
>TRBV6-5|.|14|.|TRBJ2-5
TGTGCCAGCAGCTCCGCGAGGGAGAGAGAGACCCAGTACTTC
CASSSARERETQYF
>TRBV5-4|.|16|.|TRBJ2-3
TGTGCCAGCAGCGTCCAGGGAGGATCTAGCACAGATACGCAGTATTTT
CASSVQGGSSTDTQYF
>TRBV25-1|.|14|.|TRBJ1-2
TGTGCCAGCAGTGTCGGGGGGTCCCCGTATGGCTACACCTTC
CASSVGGSPYGYTF